The source of this T cell receptor beta chain is a study of shared clonotypes between healthy human individuals. Study outcomes and limitations: Compared with memory subsets, naive subsets generally had larger estimated richness.

The CDR3 has 16 amino acids. V gave up 0 bases and J gave up 4 bases, with 15 bases separating them. CDR1 LGHNA and CDR2 YSLEER come from the germline V gene. Clones were read by immunoSEQ multiplex PCR, and TCRdb kept only the in-frame ones, dropping some. This table holds millions of clones, approximately 90% found once. Details on this clone: Its target is not known.

Material for sequencing was naive CD4+ T cells sorted from blood. Specified subset: CD45RA+ positively selected. This TCR came from a man between 18 and 29 years old in good health. This rearrangement joins TRBV4-3 to TRBJ2-5; D is unclear. CDR3 amino acids: CASSQDSGSTGETQYF. For the CDR3, the DNA is TGCGCCAGCAGCCAAGATAGTGGGTCGACCGGAGAGACCCAGTACTTC.